This T cell receptor beta chain was captured by sequencing in a study of blood T cell repertoires in COVID-19 (dated by TCRdb to the early 2020s). Notes on the research overall: Samples from collaborators originated in the United States, Italy and Spain and spanned both the acute and convalescent phases of COVID-19. The material from the prospective study consisted of cDNA or gDNA derived from T cells, B-cell-depleted T cells, or PBMCs. The dataset comprised deeply sampled blood TCRbeta repertoires from subjects exposed to, actively infected with, or recovered from COVID-19. The repertoires were released in a freely available public database meant as a resource for research on the immune response to SARS-CoV-2. The samples were drawn from two sources: the first 160 participants of the ongoing ImmuneRACE study, and fewer than 1,500 subjects contributed by 6 global collaborators. Nearly every sample came with metadata listing a de-identified subject ID, COVID-19 status, age in years and sex. HLA class I and class II types, where available, came from metadata supplied by the sample provider rather than from assay-based typing. Study-level results and caveats: Clinical and demographic metadata were provided uncurated, with the amount varying by source and participant.

TCRbeta CDR3 regions were amplified from genomic DNA using the immunoSEQ Assay, a bias-controlled multiplex PCR. Turning to the authors' computational methods: The number of nucleated cells in each sample was estimated by amplification of reference gene primers within the assay. To quantify the absolute abundance of each unique TCRbeta CDR3 rearrangement, sequence reads were collapsed and filtered. For each sample, productive Simpson clonality was calculated as the square root of Simpson's diversity index across productive rearrangements. In TCRdb, the immuneACCESS table is reduced to in-frame sequences with V and J assigned. These tables do not hold every clone; where another copy was compared, an unresolved V gene accounts for under half, and the others remain unexplained. V, J and clone size are taken as reported in that table, and D and trimming were inferred from the DNA itself. The sample data list around 250,000 clones, and 75% to 90% of these were observed just once. The top ten hold over 4% of the sample.

The CDR3 sequence holds 16 residues, the cysteine and phenylalanine included. Kept here is only the CDR3 DNA, which spans 48 bases and is read in frame from base 1. CDR1 and CDR2, per the germline V gene, are LGHNA and YNFKEQ. The V end gives up 5 bases and the J end 2 bases, leaving 9 bases in the junction not matched to a gene. Details on this clone: It has no known antigen specificity. The record has no base qualities; no much larger clone is one base away.

Participants in the prospective study were enrolled through a virtual design, were aged about 18 to 90 years, and lived in roughly 24 United States geographic areas. In the prospective study, cohorts were assigned on the basis of participant-reported clinical history obtained from a screening survey and a study questionnaire. Mobile phlebotomists in the prospective study collected whole blood, serum and a nasopharyngeal or oropharyngeal swab from every participant. Additional blood draws and questionnaires over an approximately 2-month period could optionally be provided by prospective study participants. Before DNA extraction, prospective study blood samples were shipped either frozen or at room temperature.

The receptor was isolated from a woman aged 25 to 39 with acute COVID-19. The rearranged segments are TRBV4-2 and TRBJ2-3; 8 bases in between match TRBD1. The sequenced material came from PBMCs or T cells enriched from blood (not recorded which). The DNA sequence reads TGTGCCAGCAGCGATGGACAGGGCGCGCTCACAGATACGCAGTATTTT. Translated, it reads CASSDGQGALTDTQYF.